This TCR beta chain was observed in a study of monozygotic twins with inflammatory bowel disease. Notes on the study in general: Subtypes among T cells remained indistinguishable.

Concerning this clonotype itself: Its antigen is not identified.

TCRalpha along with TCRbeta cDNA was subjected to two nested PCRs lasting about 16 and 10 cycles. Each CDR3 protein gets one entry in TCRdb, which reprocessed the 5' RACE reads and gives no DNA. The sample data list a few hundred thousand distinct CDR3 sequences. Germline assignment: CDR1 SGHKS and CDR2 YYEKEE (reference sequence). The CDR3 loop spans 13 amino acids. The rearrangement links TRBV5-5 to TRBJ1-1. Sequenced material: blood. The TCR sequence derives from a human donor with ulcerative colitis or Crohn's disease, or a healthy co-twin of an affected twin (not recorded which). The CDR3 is CASSFGRATEAFF.